The next 27 T cell receptor beta chains were all read from a single sample in a study of blood T cell repertoires in COVID-19. Data came from immunoSEQ multiplex PCR; TCRdb stores just in-frame clones and leaves some out. This sample has 200,000 or so clones, with roughly 84% found just once. Input material: PBMCs or T cells enriched from blood (not recorded which). These receptors were obtained from a man in his forties who had recovered from COVID-19.

The chain combines TRBV5-1 with TRBJ2-2, with D tentatively TRBD1 (5 bases). V was cut by 2 bases and J by 1 base, with 12 bases left in between. CDR1 and CDR2 from the germline V gene are SGHRS and YFSETQ. The CDR3 has 16 residues. Written as DNA, the CDR3 is TGCGCCAGCAGCTTAAGTCGAACAGGGAACACCGGGGAGCTGTTTTTT. It translates to CASSLSRTGNTGELFF.

This chain connects TRBV7-2 to TRBJ1-3; no clear D. Germline assignment: CDR1 SGHTA and CDR2 FQGNSA. The CDR3 length is 14 residues. V gave up 7 bases and J gave up 9 bases, with 19 bases separating them. CDR3 bases: TGTGCCAGCAAGGGAGACCCACAACAAACCACCATATATTTT. Protein sequence: CASKGDPQQTTIYF.

The rearrangement uses TRBV6-2 or TRBV6-3 and TRBJ1-5, with 9 positions matching TRBD1. This CDR3 is 15 amino acids long. After removal of 6 bases from V and 7 bases from J, the junction contained 10 bases not matched to a gene. Germline CDR1 and CDR2: MNHEY and SVGEGT. CDR3 in DNA: TGTGCCAGCAGCCGCCGGGACAGGGTTTTGCAGCCCCAGCATTTT. Protein product: CASSRRDRVLQPQHF.

CDR3 sequence reads: CASSIQGQVEAFF. The CDR3 nucleotides read TGTGCCAGTAGTATTCAAGGACAGGTTGAAGCTTTCTTT. The rearrangement uses TRBV19 and TRBJ1-1; 7 nucleotides agree with TRBD1. In germline, CDR1 is LNHDA, CDR2 SQIVND (reference sequence). The junction had 5 bases not matched to a gene; V was cut back by 3 bases and J by 7 bases. CDR3 length: 13 residues.

This clone was found once. The chain joins TRBV4-1 to TRBJ1-1, with a weak D call TRBD1 (6 bases). The length of the CDR3 is 16 residues. V shed 0 bases and J shed 3 bases, with 14 bases lying between them. Looked up from germline, CDR1 is MGHRA and CDR2 is YSYEKL. In nucleotides, the CDR3 is TGCGCCAGCAGCCAAGAGGCAGGGGTAGGGTACACTGAAGCTTTCTTT. Translated, it gives CASSQEAGVGYTEAFF.

CDR3 sequence reads: CASSTQGAPNSPLHF. The CDR3 DNA reads as TGTGCCAGCAGCACCCAGGGGGCTCCGAATTCACCCCTCCACTTT. V usage is TRBV11-2 and J usage is TRBJ1-6; 8 bases agree with TRBD1. The ends lost 5 bases at V and 7 bases at J; junction bases unmatched: 7. This CDR3 has 15 amino acids. Germline CDR1 SGHAT, CDR2 FQNNGV.

V gene TRBV10-2 combines with J gene TRBJ1-1; maybe TRBD1 (5 bases). V dropped 3 bases and J dropped 8 bases, with 7 bases sitting between them. CDR3 length equals 11 residues. From germline, CDR1 is WSHSY and CDR2 SAAADI. This chain's CDR3 is CASSETGEAFF. The CDR3 DNA reads TGCGCCAGCAGTGAAACAGGCGAAGCTTTCTTT.

The J gene is TRBJ2-7, the V gene TRBV29-1, with unresolved D. This CDR3 is built from 13 residues. Per germline, CDR1 SQVTM and CDR2 ANQGSEA. Trimming left V 1 base short and J 2 bases short, with 9 bases between. The CDR3 reads CSVEGQVPYEQYF. The CDR3 region has the DNA TGCAGCGTTGAAGGGCAGGTTCCCTACGAGCAGTACTTC.

This clone occurred a few times. This rearrangement joins TRBV11-3 to TRBJ2-2; TRBD1 aligns across 9 bases. After removal of 5 bases from V and 2 bases from J, the junction contained 3 bases not matched to a gene. The CDR3 extends over 15 amino acids. Looked up from germline, CDR1 is SGHNT and CDR2 is YENEEA. CDR3 loop: CASSTGGANTGELFF. CDR3 in DNA: TGTGCCAGCAGCACAGGGGGCGCCAACACCGGGGAGCTGTTTTTT.

The chain uses TRBV7-9 and TRBJ1-5, with D perhaps matching TRBD1 (5 bases). This CDR3 spans 17 amino acids. CDR1 is SEHNR, CDR2 FQNEAQ, per germline (reference sequence). V was trimmed by 5 bases and J by 0 bases, leaving 17 bases between them. Here the CDR3 DNA reads TGTGCCAGCAGCAAAACTCCAGGGTTTGATAGCAATCAGCCCCAGCATTTT. Protein: CASSKTPGFDSNQPQHF.

The chain links TRBV3-1 (or the pseudogene TRBV3-2) to TRBJ1-3; D uncertain. CDR3 size: 16 residues. The germline V gene has CDR1 LGHDT and CDR2 YNNKEL (reference sequence). Trimming pared 4 bases from V and 0 bases from J, leaving 13 bases between. CDR3 sequence reads: CASSPRTGSSGNTIYF. For the CDR3, the DNA is TGTGCCAGCAGCCCGCGGACGGGGAGCTCTGGAAACACCATATATTTT.

A single count supports this clone. V and J are TRBV9 and TRBJ2-3; 7 positions agree with TRBD2. J was trimmed by 1 base and V by 0 bases; bases with no gene match: 2. CDR3 length: 15 amino acids. Germline values: CDR1 SGDLS, CDR2 YYNGEE. CDR3 loop: CASSVEAGGTDTQYF. The CDR3 DNA follows: TGTGCCAGCAGCGTAGAGGCGGGGGGCACAGATACGCAGTATTTT.

The CDR3 spells CASSQGSGYTF. The CDR3, as DNA: TGTGCCAGCAGTCAGGGAAGTGGCTACACCTTC. The chain links TRBV12-3 or TRBV12-4 to TRBJ1-2; D possibly corresponds to TRBD1 (5 bases). The ends were cut back, 5 bases at V and 7 bases at J, with 8 bases in the middle. The CDR3 is made up of 11 amino acids.

This chain uses TRBV5-1 with TRBJ1-1; weak D call: TRBD1 (6 bases). The CDR3 is 14 amino acids. CDR1 SGHRS and CDR2 YFSETQ come from the germline V gene. V was cut by 3 bases and J by 2 bases, with 11 bases left in between. CDR3 sequence: CASSSLDSNTEAFF. CDR3 nucleotide sequence: TGCGCCAGCAGCTCATTGGACAGTAACACTGAAGCTTTCTTT.

The chain recombines TRBV27 with TRBJ2-5; TRBD2 matches at 8 bases. V was pared by 3 bases and J by 1 base, with 10 bases of the junction left unmatched. Looked up from germline, CDR1 is MNHEY and CDR2 is SMNVEV (reference sequence). The CDR3 spans 17 residues. The CDR3 sequence is CASSLRRAGGIQETQYF. In DNA form, the CDR3 reads TGTGCCAGCAGTTTGAGACGGGCGGGGGGAATCCAAGAGACCCAGTACTTC.

The genes are TRBV5-1 and TRBJ1-1; the match to TRBD1 covers 9 bases. This CDR3 comprises 16 residues. Germline assignment: CDR1 SGHRS and CDR2 YFSETQ. The V and J ends lost 1 base and 3 bases, in that order; junction bases with no gene match: 7. The CDR3 is CASSLRTDRGDTEAFF. The CDR3 DNA sequence: TGCGCCAGCAGCTTGCGTACTGACAGGGGGGACACTGAAGCTTTCTTT.

V and J are TRBV7-6 and TRBJ1-5, with D perhaps TRBD1 (5 bases). From germline, CDR1 is SGHVS and CDR2 FNYEAQ. The CDR3 runs to 14 residues. Between the trimmed V and J ends, which lost 5 bases and 3 bases, there was a span of 11 bases. The CDR3 reads CASSVRQSNQPQHF. The CDR3 DNA follows: TGTGCCAGCAGCGTGAGACAGTCCAATCAGCCCCAGCATTTT.

V is TRBV4-1 and J is TRBJ1-2; tentatively, D is TRBD1 (6 bases). V was trimmed by 1 base and J by 3 bases, leaving 12 bases between them. CDR1 is MGHRA, CDR2 YSYEKL, per germline. The CDR3 loop spans 15 amino acids. This chain's CDR3 is CASSQGGQEYYGYTF. CDR3 bases: TGCGCCAGCAGCCAAGGGGGGCAGGAATACTATGGCTACACCTTC.

This clone has more than one count but fewer than ten. V and J are TRBV7-8 and TRBJ1-2; 8 bases are shared with TRBD1. In germline, CDR1 is SGHVS, CDR2 FQNEAQ. This CDR3 comprises 17 residues. With 2 bases clipped from V and 6 bases from J, the junction kept 14 bases outside the gene matches. DNA of the CDR3: TGTGCCAGCAGCTTAACCCGGGACAGGATTAATTCAAATGGCTACACCTTC. Translated: CASSLTRDRINSNGYTF.

V usage is TRBV4-1 and J usage is TRBJ2-1; 10 positions agree with TRBD1. The CDR3 is 16 amino acids. V trimming: 1 base; J trimming: 2 bases; junction bases outside the gene matches: 2. Germline CDR1 is MGHRA and CDR2 is YSYEKL. CDR3 bases: TGCGCCAGCAGCCAAGCTGGGACAGGGGCCTACAATGAGCAGTTCTTC. Protein sequence: CASSQAGTGAYNEQFF.

V gene TRBV12-3 or TRBV12-4 combines with J gene TRBJ1-6; unclear D gene. The CDR3 loop spans 13 amino acids. Trimming removed 5 bases from V and 10 bases from J, with 12 bases in between. CDR3 DNA: TGTGCCAGCAGTATCAATCGGAGGTCACCCCTCCACTTT. This codes for CASSINRRSPLHF.

The chain couples TRBV2 to TRBJ1-2; D might be TRBD1 (5 bases). V lost 6 bases to trimming and J lost 4 bases, with 12 bases between them. The CDR3 runs 13 residues. Germline CDR1 SNHLY, CDR2 FYNNEI. The CDR3 DNA sequence: TGTGCCAGCAGAGATACAGGCCCCTATGGCTACACCTTC. Its translation: CASRDTGPYGYTF.

The chain combines TRBV6-5 with TRBJ2-7; 10 bases fit TRBD1. Trimming took 8 bases from V and 2 from J; bases not matched to a gene: 0. The CDR3 contains 12 residues. The germline gives CDR1 MNHEY, CDR2 SVGAGI. The CDR3 sequence is CASDRGPYEQYF. CDR3 sequence (DNA): TGTGCCAGCGACAGGGGGCCCTACGAGCAGTACTTC.

This chain connects TRBV11-2 to TRBJ1-4; D call uncertain. Germline loops: CDR1 SGHAT, CDR2 FQNNGV. V lost 6 bases and J 0 bases, leaving 8 bases between the germline ends. CDR3 length: 14 amino acids. The CDR3 bases are TGTGCCAGCAGTGCGATTTCAACTAATGAAAAACTGTTTTTT. This encodes CASSAISTNEKLFF.

The chain joins TRBV19 to TRBJ1-3; 8 bases are a match to TRBD1. Germline V CDR1 and CDR2: LNHDA, SQIVND (reference sequence). The V segment lost 4 bases and the J segment 3 bases; nucleotides outside the gene matches: 8. CDR3 length: 16 residues. As DNA, the CDR3 is TGTGCCAGTAGTACGGCCGACAGGGGCATTGGAAACACCATATATTTT. Amino acids: CASSTADRGIGNTIYF.

V is TRBV12-3 or TRBV12-4 and J is TRBJ2-1; 8 bases line up with TRBD1. The V and J ends lost 6 bases and 6 bases, in that order; junction bases with no gene match: 4. CDR3 size: 13 residues. CDR3 residues: CASSQGASNEQFF. Written as DNA, the CDR3 is TGTGCCAGCAGCCAGGGGGCTAGCAATGAGCAGTTCTTC.

A single count supports this clone. The V and J genes are TRBV28 and TRBJ2-1; D call uncertain. With 1 base removed from V and 6 bases from J, the gap between germline ends came to 13 bases. Germline V gene lookup returns CDR1 MDHEN and CDR2 SYDVKM. This CDR3 has 15 amino acids. The CDR3 loop is CASSLSAGLRNEQFF. In nucleotides, the CDR3 is TGTGCCAGCAGTTTATCGGCAGGCCTACGCAATGAGCAGTTCTTC.